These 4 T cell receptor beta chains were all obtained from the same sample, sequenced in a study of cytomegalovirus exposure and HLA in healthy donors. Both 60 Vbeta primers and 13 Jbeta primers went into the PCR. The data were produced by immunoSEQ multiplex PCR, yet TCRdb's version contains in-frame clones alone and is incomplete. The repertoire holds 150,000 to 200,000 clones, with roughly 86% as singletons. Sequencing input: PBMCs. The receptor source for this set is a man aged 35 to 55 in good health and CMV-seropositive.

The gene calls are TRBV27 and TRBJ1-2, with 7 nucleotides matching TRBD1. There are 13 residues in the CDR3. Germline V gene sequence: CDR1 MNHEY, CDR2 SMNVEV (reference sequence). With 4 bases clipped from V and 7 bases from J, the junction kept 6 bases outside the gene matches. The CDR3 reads CASSYRGGGGYTF. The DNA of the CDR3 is TGTGCCAGCAGTTACAGGGGAGGTGGTGGCTACACCTTC.

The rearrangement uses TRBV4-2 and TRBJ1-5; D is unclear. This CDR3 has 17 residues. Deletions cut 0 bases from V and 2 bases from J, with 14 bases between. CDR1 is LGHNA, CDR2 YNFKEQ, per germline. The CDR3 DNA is TGTGCCAGCAGCCAAGATTACTCCCGGCAGGGCAATCAGCCCCAGCATTTT. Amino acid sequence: CASSQDYSRQGNQPQHF.

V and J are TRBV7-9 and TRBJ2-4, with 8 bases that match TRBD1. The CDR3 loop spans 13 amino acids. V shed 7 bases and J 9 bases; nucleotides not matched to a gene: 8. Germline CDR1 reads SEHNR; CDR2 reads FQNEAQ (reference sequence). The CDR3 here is CASTHDRGGIQYF. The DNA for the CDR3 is TGTGCCAGCACCCACGACAGGGGAGGCATTCAGTACTTC.

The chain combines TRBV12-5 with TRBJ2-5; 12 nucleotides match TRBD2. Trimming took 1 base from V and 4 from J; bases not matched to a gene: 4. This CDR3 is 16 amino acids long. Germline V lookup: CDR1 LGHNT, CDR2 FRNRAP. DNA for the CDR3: TGTGCTAGTGGTTTGGATCTAGCGGGGGGGTTAGAGACCCAGTACTTC. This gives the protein CASGLDLAGGLETQYF.